A single sample is the source of the 30 T cell receptor beta chains below, sequenced in a study of cytomegalovirus exposure and HLA in healthy donors. Profiled with immunoSEQ multiplex PCR; TCRdb holds only in-frame clones, not every one. The sample has more than 250,000 clones; around 90% are singletons. The sample consisted of PBMCs. These receptors were collected from a woman aged 25 to 39 in good health and CMV-seronegative.

The J gene is TRBJ2-1, the V gene TRBV14; 9 bases are shared with TRBD2. The CDR3 is made up of 13 amino acids. The V gene end was trimmed by 6 bases and the J gene end by 6 bases; junction bases not matched to a gene: 3. From germline, CDR1 is SGHDN and CDR2 FVKESK. CDR3 loop: CASRNSGGNEQFF. CDR3 DNA: TGTGCCAGCAGAAATAGCGGGGGCAATGAGCAGTTCTTC. Full variable domain (remainder filled in from reference TRBV14 and TRBJ2-1): EAGVTQFPSHSVIEKGQTVTLRCDPISGHDNLYWYRRVMGKEIKFLLHFVKESKQDESGMPNNRFLAERTGGTYSTLKVQPAELEDSGVYFCASRNSGGNEQFFGPGTRLTVL.

The CDR3 loop is CASSLQGSHYEQYF. CDR3 sequence (DNA): TGTGCCAGCAGCTTACAGGGCTCCCACTACGAGCAGTACTTC. This sequence joins TRBV11-2 and TRBJ2-7, with TRBD1 as a possible D gene (5 bases). Looked up from germline, CDR1 is SGHAT and CDR2 is FQNNGV. CDR3 length: 14 residues. V was cut by 2 bases and J by 3 bases, with 11 bases left in between.

The chain combines TRBV19 with TRBJ1-2; 7 bases are shared with TRBD1. The CDR3 covers 19 residues. The ends lost 3 bases at V and 4 bases at J; junction bases unmatched: 20. Germline CDR1 LNHDA, CDR2 SQIVND (reference sequence). In nucleotides, the CDR3 is TGTGCCAGTAGTATTCTAAACCGGGACAGTTGGGGCTCCCCCTATGGCTACACCTTC. It specifies CASSILNRDSWGSPYGYTF. Full variable domain (missing parts from reference TRBV19 and TRBJ1-2): DGGITQSPKYLFRKEGQNVTLSCEQNLNHDAMYWYRQDPGQGLRLIYYSQIVNDFQKGDIAEGYSVSREKKESFPLTVTSAQKNPTAFYLCASSILNRDSWGSPYGYTFGSGTRLTVV.

The rearrangement uses TRBV30 and TRBJ1-5, with D tentatively TRBD1 (6 bases). The CDR3 consists of 14 residues. The germline V gene encodes CDR1 GTSNPN and CDR2 SVGIG (reference sequence). With 3 bases removed from V and 1 base from J, the gap between germline ends came to 10 bases. The CDR3, as DNA: TGTGCCTGGAGGTCAACAGGGAGCAATCAGCCCCAGCATTTT. Translating it yields CAWRSTGSNQPQHF.

The chain has TRBV7-2 and TRBJ2-3, with D possibly matching TRBD2 (5 bases). V lost 3 bases, J lost 4 bases, and 5 bases lay in between. From germline, CDR1 is SGHTA and CDR2 FQGNSA. The CDR3 is 12 amino acids. In nucleotides, the CDR3 is TGTGCCAGCAGCTTTAGCGCAGATACGCAGTATTTT. Its protein is CASSFSADTQYF.

This clone was seen just once. The chain uses TRBV28 and TRBJ1-2, with D uncertain. V lost 8 bases to trimming and J lost 2 bases, with 12 bases between them. Per the germline V gene, CDR1 is MDHEN and CDR2 is SYDVKM. The CDR3 contains 13 residues. CDR3 nucleotides: TGTGCCAGCTGTCAATTACCCAACTATGGCTACACCTTC. It encodes CASCQLPNYGYTF.

The V and J genes are TRBV7-6 and TRBJ2-2, with unresolved D. This CDR3 is 12 amino acids long. The V gene lost 5 bases and the J gene lost 8 bases, with 9 bases spanning the gap. Germline assignment: CDR1 SGHVS and CDR2 FNYEAQ. The CDR3 coding sequence is TGTGCCAGCAGCCGCGCCGTAGGGGAGCTGTTTTTT. This sequence encodes CASSRAVGELFF.

The chain recombines TRBV7-9 with TRBJ2-7; 9 positions match TRBD1. Trimming took 5 bases from V and 7 from J; bases not matched to a gene: 6. The CDR3 extends over 13 amino acids. Germline loops: CDR1 SEHNR, CDR2 FQNEAQ (reference sequence). The DNA of the CDR3 is TGTGCCAGCAGCCCTGGACAGGGGCAGGAGCAGTACTTC. Residues: CASSPGQGQEQYF.

The chain carries TRBV11-2 and TRBJ1-3; no reliable D call. The ends were cut back, 7 bases at V and 4 bases at J, with 20 bases in the middle. Germline lookup yields CDR1 SGHAT and CDR2 FQNNGV. The length of the CDR3 is 16 residues. This chain's CDR3 is CASTISASGSGNTIYF. The CDR3 DNA is TGTGCCAGCACGATATCAGCAAGTGGTTCCGGAAACACCATATATTTT.

This clone was recorded only once. This chain uses TRBV9 with TRBJ1-2; D might be TRBD1 (5 bases). Germline V CDR1 and CDR2: SGDLS, YYNGEE. The CDR3 is made up of 14 amino acids. V was clipped by 4 bases and J by 0 bases, with 10 bases between them. As DNA, the CDR3 is TGTGCCAGCAGCCGGGCAGGGCCTAACTATGGCTACACCTTC. Protein product: CASSRAGPNYGYTF.

This clone has more than one count but fewer than ten. The gene calls are TRBV9 and TRBJ2-7; 7 nucleotides match TRBD1. This CDR3 contains 14 residues. Germline-derived CDR1 and CDR2 are SGDLS and YYNGEE. V trimming: 3 bases; J trimming: 3 bases; junction bases outside the gene matches: 6. The CDR3 loop reads CASSAGQIDYEQYF. Here the CDR3 DNA reads TGTGCCAGCAGCGCGGGACAGATAGACTACGAGCAGTACTTC.

V usage is TRBV30 and J usage is TRBJ2-7; D is unresolved. The germline V gene encodes CDR1 GTSNPN and CDR2 SVGIG (reference sequence). This CDR3 comprises 12 residues. Trimming shortened V by 4 bases and J by 1 base, and 8 bases separated the two germline ends. The CDR3 DNA sequence: TGTGCCTGGAAGGCAGGTTCCTACGAGCAGTACTTC. Protein product: CAWKAGSYEQYF. Full variable domain (remainder filled in from reference TRBV30 and TRBJ2-7): SQTIHQWPATLVQPVGSPLSLECTVEGTSNPNLYWYRQAAGRGLQLLFYSVGIGQISSEVPQNLSASRPQDRQFILSSKKLLLSDSGFYLCAWKAGSYEQYFGPGTRLTVT.

As regards this clone: Within the sample, other DNA sequences also encode this same CDR3. This chain links TRBV27 with TRBJ2-7, with TRBD2 matching 13 bases. Germline V gene lookup returns CDR1 MNHEY and CDR2 SMNVEV (reference sequence). Trimming took 6 bases from V and 2 from J; bases not matched to a gene: 1. This CDR3 spans 14 amino acids. The CDR3 spells CASRLAGGTYEQYF. In DNA, the CDR3 is TGTGCCAGCAGACTAGCGGGAGGGACCTACGAGCAGTACTTC.

The chain employs TRBV9 and TRBJ2-7, with D unclear. The V gene lost 0 bases and the J gene lost 0 bases, with 7 bases spanning the gap. Germline-derived CDR1 and CDR2 are SGDLS and YYNGEE. The CDR3 is 14 residues long. CDR3 sequence reads: CASSVGPDSYEQYF. CDR3 in DNA: TGTGCCAGCAGCGTAGGGCCGGACTCCTACGAGCAGTACTTC.

The genes are TRBV27 and TRBJ2-1; 12 bases map to TRBD2. This CDR3 contains 18 residues. The V gene end was trimmed by 3 bases and the J gene end by 4 bases; junction bases not matched to a gene: 10. Germline CDR1 MNHEY, CDR2 SMNVEV (reference sequence). The CDR3 is CASSFGLAGGPGYNEQFF. The CDR3 coding sequence is TGTGCCAGCAGTTTTGGGCTAGCGGGAGGGCCGGGATACAATGAGCAGTTCTTC.

In DNA form, the CDR3 reads TGTGCCAGCAGTGCAGGACTAGCGGGAGGTCTGTACACCGGGGAGCTGTTTTTT. It is translated as CASSAGLAGGLYTGELFF. The V gene is TRBV2, the J gene TRBJ2-2; 14 bases align to TRBD2. The CDR3 contains 18 residues. V was clipped by 4 bases and J by 3 bases; unmatched bases: 7. The germline V gene has CDR1 SNHLY and CDR2 FYNNEI.

The V and J genes are TRBV28 and TRBJ2-7; 7 bases align to TRBD2. Germline V gene sequence: CDR1 MDHEN, CDR2 SYDVKM. V lost 5 bases to trimming and J lost 3 bases; unmatched junction nucleotides: 10. The length of the CDR3 is 15 residues. The CDR3 sequence: CASSPSGGRGYEQYF. CDR3 in DNA: TGTGCCAGCAGTCCCTCGGGGGGACGGGGCTACGAGCAGTACTTC. The whole variable domain, filled in from reference TRBV28 and TRBJ2-7, reads DVKVTQSSRYLVKRTGEKVFLECVQDMDHENMFWYRQDPGLGLRLIYFSYDVKMKEKGDIPEGYSVSREKKERFSLILESASTNQTSMYLCASSPSGGRGYEQYFGPGTRLTVT.

V usage is TRBV4-1 and J usage is TRBJ1-2; no definite D call. The CDR3 totals 12 residues. Looked up from germline, CDR1 is MGHRA and CDR2 is YSYEKL. V was pared by 5 bases and J by 2 bases, with 6 bases between. CDR3 region: CASSDGNYGYTF. For the CDR3, the DNA is TGCGCCAGCAGCGACGGGAACTATGGCTACACCTTC.

The rearrangement links TRBV2 to TRBJ1-1; 11 bases agree with TRBD1. This CDR3 is built from 17 residues. V trimming: 6 bases; J trimming: 0 bases; junction bases outside the gene matches: 9. Germline V lookup: CDR1 SNHLY, CDR2 FYNNEI. The CDR3 DNA follows: TGTGCCAGCAGCTTGATAGGGACAGGGGGACTGAACACTGAAGCTTTCTTT. Its protein is CASSLIGTGGLNTEAFF.

This chain joins TRBV7-2 and TRBJ2-7; perhaps D is TRBD1 or TRBD2 (5 bases each). Trimming stripped 7 bases from V and 0 bases from J, with 13 bases between. This CDR3 is 14 amino acids long. Germline CDR1 SGHTA, CDR2 FQGNSA. CDR3 nucleotide sequence: TGTGCCAGCACCCCGGGACCGAGCTCCTACGAGCAGTACTTC. It is translated as CASTPGPSSYEQYF.

The V call is TRBV5-4, the J call TRBJ2-5; D not resolved. Germline loops: CDR1 SGHNT, CDR2 YYREEE (reference sequence). There are 15 residues in the CDR3. The ends were cut back, 0 bases at V and 4 bases at J, with 13 bases in the middle. Written as DNA, the CDR3 is TGTGCCAGCAGCTTGGTTGGCGACATAAGAGAGACCCAGTACTTC. It codes for CASSLVGDIRETQYF.

This chain links TRBV4-3 with TRBJ2-1, with 10 bases lining up with TRBD2. V was clipped by 2 bases and J by 9 bases; unmatched bases: 10. CDR3 length: 16 amino acids. Germline values: CDR1 LGHNA, CDR2 YSLEER. CDR3 coding DNA: TGCGCCAGCAGCCAAATAGAAGCGGGAGGGTTTCCTGAGCAGTTCTTC. It is translated as CASSQIEAGGFPEQFF.

V and J are TRBV28 and TRBJ2-7; tentative D call: TRBD1 (5 bases). The CDR3 spans 13 residues. Trimming pared 2 bases from V and 2 bases from J, leaving 7 bases between. The germline CDR1 and CDR2 sequences are MDHEN and SYDVKM. CDR3 protein: CASSLQGTYEQYF. The DNA of the CDR3 is TGTGCCAGCAGTTTACAGGGTACCTACGAGCAGTACTTC. The full variable domain, with the rest looked up from reference TRBV28 and TRBJ2-7, is DVKVTQSSRYLVKRTGEKVFLECVQDMDHENMFWYRQDPGLGLRLIYFSYDVKMKEKGDIPEGYSVSREKKERFSLILESASTNQTSMYLCASSLQGTYEQYFGPGTRLTVT.

In its sample, this clone was seen once. The chain couples TRBV7-2 to TRBJ2-3; D gene uncertain. The germline CDR1 and CDR2 sequences are SGHTA and FQGNSA. The length of the CDR3 is 14 residues. Deletions cut 0 bases from V and 5 bases from J, with 9 bases between. The CDR3 protein is CASSLAILEDTQYF. The DNA for the CDR3 is TGTGCCAGCAGCTTAGCGATCTTAGAAGATACGCAGTATTTT. Filled out from reference TRBV7-2 and TRBJ2-3, the complete variable domain reads GAGVSQSPSNKVTEKGKDVELRCDPISGHTALYWYRQSLGQGLEFLIYFQGNSAPDKSGLPSDRFSAERTGGSVSTLTIQRTQQEDSAVYLCASSLAILEDTQYFGPGTRLTVL.

The rearrangement links TRBV18 to TRBJ2-5, with D tentatively TRBD2 (7 bases). This CDR3 region has 15 residues. Germline CDR1 is KGHSH and CDR2 is LQKENI. V was cut by 0 bases and J by 7 bases, with 15 bases left in between. The CDR3 DNA sequence: TGTGCCAGCTCACCACCGGCGGGGGCCTCACGGACCCAGTACTTC. Protein sequence: CASSPPAGASRTQYF.

The rearrangement joins TRBV4-1 to TRBJ1-4; TRBD1 agrees at 9 bases. Germline V gene data show CDR1 as MGHRA and CDR2 as YSYEKL. With V trimmed by 5 bases and J by 7 bases, 5 bases remained unmatched. The CDR3 extends over 14 amino acids. The CDR3, as DNA: TGCGCCAGCAGCAAACAGGGGGCAGGTGAAAAACTGTTTTTT. It is translated as CASSKQGAGEKLFF.

This chain links TRBV14 with TRBJ2-7, with D hard to call. Trimming pared 3 bases from V and 4 bases from J, leaving 19 bases between. Germline lookup yields CDR1 SGHDN and CDR2 FVKESK. The CDR3 sequence is 16 residues long. The CDR3 DNA reads TGTGCCAGCAGCCACCAGAGAGCAAACGCGCCGTACGAGCAGTACTTC. It codes for CASSHQRANAPYEQYF.

The rearrangement uses TRBV7-9 and TRBJ2-2; D gene unclear. Germline CDR1 SEHNR, CDR2 FQNEAQ (reference sequence). The length of the CDR3 is 15 residues. Trimming cost V 1 base and J 1 base, with 7 bases left between them. The CDR3: CASSLVGLNTGELFF. The CDR3 DNA reads as TGTGCCAGCAGCTTAGTAGGGCTGAACACCGGGGAGCTGTTTTTT.

This chain links TRBV5-6 with TRBJ1-5, with D unclear. The CDR3 runs to 13 residues. Per germline, CDR1 SGHDT and CDR2 YYEEEE. Trimming stripped 0 bases from V and 4 bases from J, with 5 bases between. The CDR3 nucleotides read TGTGCCAGCAGCTTGGAGACGAATCAGCCCCAGCATTTT. Translating it yields CASSLETNQPQHF.

The rearrangement links TRBV28 to TRBJ2-2, with D maybe TRBD1 (6 bases). The CDR3 is 14 residues long. Germline CDR1 and CDR2: MDHEN and SYDVKM. V was clipped by 7 bases and J by 7 bases, with 16 bases between them. The CDR3 loop reads CASILRGLSGELFF. The CDR3 coding sequence is TGTGCCAGCATACTCAGGGGATTGAGCGGGGAGCTGTTTTTT.